The rows below give T cell receptor beta chains drawn from one sample of a study of blood T cell repertoires in COVID-19. Method: immunoSEQ multiplex PCR; TCRdb's copy keeps in-frame clones and lacks some. Of 270,000 or so clones in the sample, roughly 91% were seen once. The sequenced sample was peripheral blood. The receptors shown here come from a woman aged 30 to 39 with COVID-19, enrolled during active disease. Each CDR3 is given with its conserved first and last residue. A D gene is named only where the DNA matches it firmly. Rows give clone size only sometimes, using once, few, many, or a class for an expanded clone.

size | J | V | D | CDR3 | DNA
. | TRBJ2-6 | TRBV28 | . | CASSAFTGKRSGANVLTF | TGTGCCAGCAGTGCGTTCACGGGGAAACGGTCTGGGGCCAACGTCCTGACTTTC
. | TRBJ1-1 | TRBV18 | . | CASSPLRGGTEAFF | TGTGCCAGCTCACCACTGCGAGGCGGCACTGAAGCTTTCTTT
. | TRBJ1-1 | TRBV5-1 | . | CASSLATGEAFF | TGCGCCAGCAGCTTGGCTACAGGTGAAGCTTTCTTT
. | TRBJ1-5 | TRBV19 | . | CASSIDRYSNQPQHF | TGTGCCAGTAGTATTGACAGGTATAGCAATCAGCCCCAGCATTTT
once | TRBJ2-3 | TRBV18 | TRBD1 | CASSPGTGLTDTQYF | TGTGCCAGCTCACCCGGGACAGGGTTGACAGATACGCAGTATTTT
. | TRBJ2-3 | TRBV29-1 | TRBD2 | CSVESSGRTDTQYF | TGCAGCGTTGAGTCTAGCGGCCGCACAGATACGCAGTATTTT
. | TRBJ1-1 | TRBV4-1 | . | CASSGGVNTEAFF | TGCGCCAGCAGCGGAGGAGTTAACACTGAAGCTTTCTTT
. | TRBJ1-2 | TRBV7-9 | . | CASSIDTGSDGYTF | TGTGCCAGCAGCATAGATACAGGGTCCGATGGCTACACCTTC
. | TRBJ1-1 | TRBV9 | . | CASSADGGEAFF | TGTGCCAGCAGCGCGGATGGGGGGGAAGCTTTCTTT
. | TRBJ2-1 | TRBV4-1 | TRBD2 | CASSHLGTIHEQFF | TGCGCCAGCAGCCACCTGGGGACTATTCATGAGCAGTTCTTC
. | TRBJ1-1 | TRBV7-9 | TRBD1 | CASSRTDRVTEAFF | TGTGCCAGCAGCCGAACCGACAGGGTAACTGAAGCTTTCTTT
. | TRBJ1-3 | TRBV5-4 | . | CASSAARPGDSSGNTIYF | TGTGCCAGCAGCGCCGCAAGGCCTGGCGACTCCTCTGGAAACACCATATATTTT
. | TRBJ1-6 | TRBV5-1 | TRBD1 | CASSGGQEDSPLHF | TGCGCCAGCAGCGGGGGACAGGAGGATTCACCCCTCCACTTT
few | TRBJ1-2 | TRBV5-6 | . | CASSREGTINYGYTF | TGTGCCAGCAGCCGGGAGGGGACAATCAACTATGGCTACACCTTC
. | TRBJ2-1 | TRBV6-5 | . | CASTTAGNEQFF | TGTGCCAGCACCACAGCAGGCAATGAGCAGTTCTTC
. | TRBJ1-6 | TRBV6-5 | . | CASSYDRTYNSPLHF | TGTGCCAGCAGTTACGACAGGACCTATAATTCACCCCTCCACTTT
few | TRBJ2-2 | TRBV4-1 | . | CASSQIRGWGNPGELFF | TGCGCCAGCAGCCAGATCAGGGGTTGGGGCAACCCCGGGGAGCTGTTTTTT
. | TRBJ2-5 | TRBV5-1 | TRBD1 | CASSSGGTGVEETQYF | TGCGCCAGCTCCTCAGGCGGGACAGGGGTGGAAGAGACCCAGTACTTC
. | TRBJ1-1 | TRBV9 | . | CASTSGRGGNTEAFF | TGTGCCAGCACCTCAGGGAGAGGGGGGAACACTGAAGCTTTCTTT
. | TRBJ2-1 | TRBV30 | TRBD2 | CAWRERGGRNEQFF | TGTGCCTGGAGAGAGCGGGGGGGCCGAAATGAGCAGTTCTTC
. | TRBJ2-7 | TRBV11-3 | TRBD1 | CVSSPSTGYSYEQYF | TGTGTCAGCAGCCCTTCGACAGGGTATTCCTACGAGCAGTACTTC
. | TRBJ1-6 | TRBV7-9 | TRBD1 | CASSLRGRGNSPLHF | TGTGCCAGCAGCTTACGTGGCAGGGGGAATTCACCCCTCCACTTT
. | TRBJ1-5 | TRBV6-1 | . | CASSESRPGQPQHF | TGTGCCAGCAGTGAATCACGGCCGGGTCAGCCCCAGCATTTT
. | TRBJ1-2 | TRBV21-1 | . | CANLREEYYGYTF | TGTGCCAACCTACGGGAGGAGTACTATGGCTACACCTTC
. | TRBJ1-3 | TRBV6-1 | TRBD1 | CASSDRQGLWNGNTIYF | TGTGCCAGCAGTGACAGACAGGGGCTTTGGAATGGAAACACCATATATTTT
. | TRBJ2-2 | TRBV24-1 | TRBD2 | CATSDPSGANTGELFF | TGTGCCACCAGTGATCCCAGCGGGGCGAACACCGGGGAGCTGTTTTTT
. | TRBJ1-5 | TRBV19 | . | CASSIGGGGFNQPQHF | TGTGCCAGTAGTATAGGGGGTGGGGGGTTCAATCAGCCCCAGCATTTT
. | TRBJ2-5 | TRBV3-1/TRBV3-2 | TRBD2 | CASSQVPAGRPQYF | TGTGCCAGCAGCCAAGTTCCAGCGGGGAGGCCCCAGTACTTC
few | TRBJ2-1 | TRBV6-5 | . | CASCQTGDYNEQFF | TGTGCCAGCTGTCAGACAGGAGACTACAATGAGCAGTTCTTC
. | TRBJ1-4 | TRBV10-2 | . | CASSDPSGQLYNEKLFF | TGCGCCAGCAGTGACCCCTCCGGACAGCTTTATAATGAAAAACTGTTTTTT
few | TRBJ1-5 | TRBV19 | TRBD1 | CASSRVGTGNQPQHF | TGTGCCAGTAGTAGGGTGGGGACAGGAAATCAGCCCCAGCATTTT
. | TRBJ1-2 | TRBV28 | TRBD1 | CASSLGTGYGYTF | TGTGCCAGCAGTCTCGGGACAGGTTATGGCTACACCTTC
once | TRBJ2-7 | TRBV4-2 | . | CASSQVVGVPYEQYF | TGTGCCAGCAGCCAAGTCGTAGGGGTACCCTACGAGCAGTACTTC
. | TRBJ2-7 | TRBV5-4 | . | CASSPLGVSFYEQYF | TGTGCCAGCAGCCCTCTCGGCGTTAGCTTCTACGAGCAGTACTTC